This T cell receptor beta chain was documented in a study of technical replicates of blood from a handful of donors. The CDR3 is 14 amino acids. V was pared by 1 base and J by 1 base, with 7 bases between. Per the germline V gene, CDR1 is LNHDA and CDR2 is SQIVND (reference sequence). Only in-frame clones appear in the TCRdb table, and some are missing; sequencing was by immunoSEQ multiplex PCR. The sample lists under 85,000 clones, 80% to 95% occurring once. V usage is TRBV19 and J usage is TRBJ2-5; possible D gene TRBD1, 5 bases. Sequenced material: T cells isolated from PBMCs. The TCR was taken from a human donor in good health. The CDR3 here is CASSIGGSQETQYF. The CDR3 coding sequence is TGTGCCAGTAGTATAGGGGGCTCCCAAGAGACCCAGTACTTC.